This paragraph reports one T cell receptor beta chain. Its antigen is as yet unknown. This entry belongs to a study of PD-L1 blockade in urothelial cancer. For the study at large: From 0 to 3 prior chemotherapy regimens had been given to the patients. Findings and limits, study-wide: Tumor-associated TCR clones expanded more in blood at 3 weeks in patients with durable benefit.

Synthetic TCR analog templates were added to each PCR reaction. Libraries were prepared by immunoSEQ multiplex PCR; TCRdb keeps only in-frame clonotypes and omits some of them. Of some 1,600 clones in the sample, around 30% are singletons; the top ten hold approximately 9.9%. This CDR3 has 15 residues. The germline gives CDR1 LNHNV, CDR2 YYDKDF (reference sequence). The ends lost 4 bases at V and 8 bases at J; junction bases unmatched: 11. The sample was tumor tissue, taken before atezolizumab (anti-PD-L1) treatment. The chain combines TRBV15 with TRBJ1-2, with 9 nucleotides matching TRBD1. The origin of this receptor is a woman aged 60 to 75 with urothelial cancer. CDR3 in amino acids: CATSTNRDRAGGYTF. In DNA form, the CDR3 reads TGTGCCACCAGCACCAACCGGGACAGGGCTGGGGGCTACACCTTC.